A few counts support the clone carrying this T cell receptor beta chain. Its antigen is unidentified. The ends lost 5 bases at V and 3 bases at J; junction bases unmatched: 7. CDR1 is SGHTA, CDR2 FQGTGA, per germline. This CDR3 spans 15 amino acids. The sample originates from a study of response to subunit inactivated influenza vaccine. Study-wide points: The study's authors posited that every seasonal influenza vaccination enlists few new T cells.

TCRdb re-called the RT-PCR reads through MiXCR, storing one row per CDR3 protein. The table lists roughly 540,000 distinct CDR3 sequences, around 21% of them singletons. This sample also appeared in a second study, on T cells expressing NK-cell markers. From that report: As the method of synthesis, 5'RACE template switching with UMIs yielded TCR beta cDNA. Cells sorted as CD3+CD56+NKG2C+, CD3+CD56+NKG2C- and CD3+CD56-NKG2C+ T cells supplied the TCR beta repertoires. The study found dominant NKG2C+ clonotypes at about 1.0-7.5% of CD8+ T cells in about six donors. HCMV specificity of the expanded NKG2C+ T cell clones was not established.

The receptor was derived from a man aged 50-60 years who received an inactivated influenza vaccine. The gene calls are TRBV7-3 and TRBJ2-3, with 8 bases lining up with TRBD2. The input for sequencing was CD4+ T cells sorted from PBMCs, taken 11 to 12 days after vaccination. The CDR3 DNA reads TGTGCCAGCAGCCCGTGGGCTAGCGGGACAGATACGCAGTATTTT. Protein sequence: CASSPWASGTDTQYF.